The 22 T cell receptor beta chains reported below all come from one sample, sequenced in a study of radiation and T cells in renal cell carcinoma. Time point indicated: blood 4 weeks post-SBRT, at nephrectomy. Noted treatment: 15 Gy SBRT to primary tumor, nephrectomy 4 weeks later. The data were produced by immunoSEQ multiplex PCR, yet TCRdb's version contains in-frame clones alone and is incomplete. This table has about 78,000 clones, roughly nine tenths appearing once. This sample comprised blood, obtained from a patient whose treatment included radiotherapy and nephrectomy. These receptors originate from a woman in her 70s with renal cell carcinoma.

In this sample, this clone turned up once. This chain links TRBV9 with TRBJ2-3, with D perhaps matching TRBD2 (6 bases). This CDR3 has 17 amino acids. The ends were cut back, 6 bases at V and 3 bases at J, with 23 bases in the middle. The germline gives CDR1 SGDLS, CDR2 YYNGEE. The CDR3 nucleotides are TGTGCCAGCAAACGGGGTAGCGGAAACCTTAAGACAGATACGCAGTATTTT. This codes for CASKRGSGNLKTDTQYF.

The genes are TRBV9 and TRBJ2-4; TRBD1 matches 9 bases. J lost 6 bases, V lost 4 bases, and 8 bases had no gene match. The CDR3 runs 15 residues. Per germline, CDR1 SGDLS and CDR2 YYNGEE. CDR3 nucleotide sequence: TGTGCCAGCAGCTCGGGACAGGGTGGGGGAAACATTCAGTACTTC. It codes for CASSSGQGGGNIQYF.

The chain carries TRBV10-3 and TRBJ2-5; 10 nucleotides align to TRBD2. The J call is in doubt because the DNA end fits TRBJ2-7 better. Germline assignment: CDR1 ENHRY and CDR2 SYGVKD. This CDR3 is 16 amino acids long. The CDR3 region has the DNA TGTGCCATCAGTGCCAGCGGGGGGGCCAATCACTACGAGCAGTACTTC. This gives the protein CAISASGGANHYEQYF.

The chain employs TRBV5-1 and TRBJ1-1; 7 bases map to TRBD1. The CDR3 length is 15 residues. CDR1 and CDR2 from the germline V gene are SGHRS and YFSETQ. Germline trimming cut 5 bases from V and 4 bases from J; bases unmatched to any gene: 11. CDR3 residues: CASSITKTGTTEAFF. Here the CDR3 DNA reads TGCGCCAGCAGTATAACTAAGACAGGGACCACTGAAGCTTTCTTT.

J is TRBJ2-2 and V is TRBV10-3; D gene ambiguous. V lost 6 bases and J 5 bases, leaving 4 bases between the germline ends. The germline gives CDR1 ENHRY, CDR2 SYGVKD. The CDR3 consists of 11 residues. Here the CDR3 reads CAIRETGELFF. CDR3 sequence (DNA): TGTGCCATCAGAGAGACCGGGGAGCTGTTTTTT.

In this sample, this clone turned up once. The chain recombines TRBV2 with TRBJ1-3, with D uncertain. The CDR3 covers 16 residues. Trimming removed 1 base at V and 0 bases at J, with 10 bases between. Germline-derived CDR1 and CDR2 are SNHLY and FYNNEI. The DNA of the CDR3 is TGTGCCAGCAGTGAAGTGCGGACGGACTCTGGAAACACCATATATTTT. Translating it yields CASSEVRTDSGNTIYF.

In this sample, this clone turned up once. The V call is TRBV7-2, the J call TRBJ2-7; D tentatively fits TRBD1 or TRBD2 (5 bases each). Germline CDR1 reads SGHTA; CDR2 reads FQGNSA. V was shortened by 4 bases and J by 3 bases, with 13 bases between the two germline ends. The CDR3 has 14 amino acids. The CDR3 region has the DNA TGTGCCAGCAGCTGGTCGGGACGGCTCTACGAGCAGTACTTC. The encoded protein is CASSWSGRLYEQYF. Filled out from reference TRBV7-2 and TRBJ2-7, the complete variable domain reads GAGVSQSPSNKVTEKGKDVELRCDPISGHTALYWYRQSLGQGLEFLIYFQGNSAPDKSGLPSDRFSAERTGGSVSTLTIQRTQQEDSAVYLCASSWSGRLYEQYFGPGTRLTVT.

The V and J genes are TRBV6-1 and TRBJ1-6, with 8 bases aligning to TRBD1. CDR1 and CDR2 (germline): MNHNS, SASEGT. Trimming at V came to 5 bases and at J to 6 bases, leaving 6 bases not matched to a gene. This CDR3 has 15 amino acids. The CDR3 loop is CASSSLTGVNSPLHF. In DNA, the CDR3 is TGTGCCAGCAGTTCCCTGACAGGGGTTAATTCACCCCTCCACTTT.

The chain recombines TRBV27 with TRBJ1-2; D is undetermined. V lost 1 base and J 4 bases, leaving 7 bases between the germline ends. The germline V gene has CDR1 MNHEY and CDR2 SMNVEV (reference sequence). The CDR3 has 13 residues. The CDR3 region is CASSLWGTYGYTF. The CDR3 DNA reads TGTGCCAGCAGTTTATGGGGTACCTATGGCTACACCTTC.

The rearrangement joins TRBV28 to TRBJ1-2; TRBD1 might be the D (5 bases). In germline, CDR1 is MDHEN, CDR2 SYDVKM. The CDR3 loop spans 16 amino acids. Trimming shortened V by 4 bases and J by 4 bases, and 19 bases separated the two germline ends. In DNA form, the CDR3 reads TGTGCCAGCAGTTCCACAGGTACTTCCCGGGGCTATGGCTACACCTTC. The encoded protein is CASSSTGTSRGYGYTF.

The V gene is TRBV4-2, the J gene TRBJ2-5, with 10 bases aligning to TRBD2. Germline V gene lookup returns CDR1 LGHNA and CDR2 YNFKEQ. The junction had 8 bases not matched to a gene; V was cut back by 1 base and J by 6 bases. The CDR3 loop spans 16 amino acids. The CDR3 DNA is TGTGCCAGCAGCCAAGTCGCTAGCGGGGGCCACCAGACCCAGTACTTC. This sequence encodes CASSQVASGGHQTQYF.

The chain joins TRBV28 to TRBJ1-3; weak D call: TRBD1 (5 bases). CDR1 is MDHEN and CDR2 is SYDVKM in the germline V gene. The CDR3 is 15 residues long. V was clipped by 6 bases and J by 4 bases, with 16 bases between them. The DNA of the CDR3 is TGTGCCAGCAGCCCTGGGGGTCCGGGAGGAAACACCATATATTTT. It is translated as CASSPGGPGGNTIYF. Supplemented by reference TRBV28 and TRBJ1-3, the full variable domain reads DVKVTQSSRYLVKRTGEKVFLECVQDMDHENMFWYRQDPGLGLRLIYFSYDVKMKEKGDIPEGYSVSREKKERFSLILESASTNQTSMYLCASSPGGPGGNTIYFGEGSWLTVV.

The chain employs TRBV30 and TRBJ1-6, with a possible D match to TRBD1 (5 bases). This CDR3 region has 17 residues. V was pared by 0 bases and J by 2 bases, with 14 bases between. The germline V gene has CDR1 GTSNPN and CDR2 SVGIG (reference sequence). CDR3 coding DNA: TGTGCCTGGAGTGTGCCTCGAGGACACCCCTATAATTCACCCCTCCACTTT. Translated: CAWSVPRGHPYNSPLHF.

The chain combines TRBV13 with TRBJ1-3; 7 positions agree with TRBD1. CDR1 is PRHDT and CDR2 is FYEKMQ in the germline V gene (reference sequence). Trimming cost V 8 bases and J 0 bases; bases outside gene matches: 7. CDR3 length: 15 amino acids. The chain's CDR3 is CASSPGQYSGNTIYF. The CDR3 DNA is TGTGCCAGCTCGCCGGGACAGTACTCTGGAAACACCATATATTTT.

The chain joins TRBV2 to TRBJ1-1, with D unclear. Germline assignment: CDR1 SNHLY and CDR2 FYNNEI. This CDR3 has 11 residues. Trimming took off 9 bases at V and 4 bases at J, with 9 bases between the two ends. For the CDR3, the DNA is TGTGCCAGGTCCACGGGCACTGAAGCTTTCTTT. As protein: CARSTGTEAFF.

This clone was recorded once. V and J are TRBV10-1 and TRBJ2-4; no reliable D call. Germline CDR1 and CDR2: WNHNN and SYGVQD (reference sequence). The CDR3 has 14 amino acids. V was trimmed by 6 bases and J by 1 base, leaving 10 bases between them. CDR3 residues: CASRTAPAKNIQYF. For the CDR3, the DNA is TGCGCCAGCAGGACGGCCCCTGCCAAAAACATTCAGTACTTC.

This clone was counted a single time. The rearrangement joins TRBV5-1 to TRBJ2-6; D unclear. CDR3 length equals 14 residues. The V and J ends lost 0 bases and 4 bases respectively, with 5 bases between them. Germline V CDR1 and CDR2: SGHRS, YFSETQ. The CDR3, as DNA: TGCGCCAGCAGCTTGGCCATAGGGGCCAACGTCCTGACTTTC. Translated, it gives CASSLAIGANVLTF.

The J gene is TRBJ2-5, the V gene TRBV5-1; TRBD1 matches at 8 bases. In germline, CDR1 is SGHRS, CDR2 YFSETQ. This CDR3 is built from 14 residues. V lost 4 bases, J lost 5 bases, and 7 bases stayed unmatched. The CDR3 loop reads CASSGGTGLETQYF. For the CDR3, the DNA is TGCGCCAGCAGCGGAGGGACAGGCCTCGAGACCCAGTACTTC.

V and J are TRBV28 and TRBJ1-6; 7 bases are a match to TRBD1. The CDR3 spans 14 residues. The junction had 5 bases not matched to a gene; V was cut back by 6 bases and J by 6 bases. CDR1 and CDR2 (germline): MDHEN, SYDVKM. The CDR3 protein is CASRTGTVNSPLHF. Here the CDR3 DNA reads TGTGCCAGCAGGACCGGGACAGTTAATTCACCCCTCCACTTT.

V is TRBV7-9 and J is TRBJ2-1, with 11 bases lining up with TRBD2. The germline V gene has CDR1 SEHNR and CDR2 FQNEAQ (reference sequence). This CDR3 contains 13 residues. J lost 7 bases, V lost 8 bases, and 4 bases had no gene match. Here the CDR3 DNA reads TGTGCCAGCCAGACTAGCGGGGCGAATGAGCAGTTCTTC. It specifies CASQTSGANEQFF.

The V call is TRBV5-6, the J call TRBJ1-1; 7 nucleotides align to TRBD1. The germline gives CDR1 SGHDT, CDR2 YYEEEE. The V gene end was trimmed by 0 bases and the J gene end by 9 bases; junction bases not matched to a gene: 2. This CDR3 comprises 12 residues. The CDR3 region has the DNA TGTGCCAGCAGCTTGGTGGGACAGAAAGCTTTCTTT. This codes for CASSLVGQKAFF.

This chain links TRBV4-1 with TRBJ1-2; TRBD1 aligns across 9 bases. The CDR3 is 16 amino acids. With 4 bases clipped from V and 1 base from J, the junction kept 7 bases outside the gene matches. Germline CDR1 and CDR2: MGHRA and YSYEKL. This CDR3 reads CASSPLLGQGNYGYTF. CDR3 sequence (DNA): TGCGCCAGCAGCCCCCTCTTGGGACAGGGTAACTATGGCTACACCTTC.